Included here is one T cell receptor beta chain sequence, with context. A much larger clone differs by one base, so this may be a read error. TCRdb reprocessed the multiplex PCR reads with MiXCR, giving one entry per CDR3 protein. The sample carries 20,000 to 30,000 distinct CDR3 sequences, under 30% recorded once. The CDR3 is 14 residues long. CDR1 LNHDA and CDR2 SQIVND come from the germline V gene (reference sequence). The V gene end was trimmed by 8 bases and the J gene end by 5 bases; junction bases not matched to a gene: 8. The data are from a study of breast tumors, draining lymph nodes, adjacent tissues.

The sequence was obtained from a female donor with breast cancer. Some clones in this sample may be carry-over from other donors' samples. The chain combines TRBV19 with TRBJ1-5; TRBD1 agrees at 8 bases. The sequencing sample was made of breast tumor tissue. In DNA form, the CDR3 reads TGTGCCAGTGTTCCGGCAGGGGGCGATCAGCCCCAGCATTTT. Its translation is CASVPAGGDQPQHF. The whole variable domain, filled in from reference TRBV19 and TRBJ1-5, reads DGGITQSPKYLFRKEGQNVTLSCEQNLNHDAMYWYRQDPGQGLRLIYYSQIVNDFQKGDIAEGYSVSREKKESFPLTVTSAQKNPTAFYLCASVPAGGDQPQHFGDGTRLSIL.